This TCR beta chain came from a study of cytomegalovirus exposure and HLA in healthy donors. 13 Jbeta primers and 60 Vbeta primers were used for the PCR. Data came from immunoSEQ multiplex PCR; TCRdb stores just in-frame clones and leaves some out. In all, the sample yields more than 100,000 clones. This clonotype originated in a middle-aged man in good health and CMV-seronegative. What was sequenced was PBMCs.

The CDR3 DNA is TGTGCCAGCAGCTTACAGATGGTAGCCGGGGGGGAGCAGTACTTC. It translates to CASSLQMVAGGEQYF. V gene TRBV7-2 combines with J gene TRBJ2-7; 7 bases are a match to TRBD2. The CDR3 extends over 15 amino acids. The trim removed 2 bases at V and 7 bases at J, leaving 11 bases unmatched. The germline V gene has CDR1 SGHTA and CDR2 FQGNSA.